The rows below give T cell receptor beta chains drawn from one sample of a study of blood T cell repertoires in COVID-19. Assay used: immunoSEQ multiplex PCR; TCRdb lists only in-frame clones, some missing. This table holds a few hundred thousand clones, roughly 87% found once. The sequenced sample consisted of PBMCs or T cells enriched from blood (not recorded which). Receptor source: a young woman who had recovered from COVID-19. CDR3s include the opening cysteine and the closing phenylalanine or tryptophan. D genes are given only for firm matches. A clone size is listed for some rows: how often the clone was seen (once, few, many), or a class if it is expanded.

CASSFSQGFQPQHF,TGTGCCAGCAGTTTCTCACAGGGTTTTCAGCCCCAGCATTTT,once,14,NA,TRBV27,TRBJ1-5
CASSPRGGTDTQYF,TGTGCCAGTAGTCCCCGAGGTGGCACAGATACGCAGTATTTT,NA,14,NA,TRBV19,TRBJ2-3
CASSTTGTQETQYF,TGTGCCAGCAGCACTACAGGCACCCAAGAGACCCAGTACTTC,NA,14,NA,TRBV28,TRBJ2-5
CASRLQGTQPQHF,TGTGCCAGCAGGCTACAGGGGACTCAGCCCCAGCATTTT,NA,13,TRBD1,TRBV28,TRBJ1-5
CASSLGQGAYEQYF,TGTGCCAGCAGCCTCGGACAGGGAGCCTACGAGCAGTACTTC,NA,14,TRBD1,TRBV6-5,TRBJ2-7
CASRPPGQGDTGELFF,TGTGCCAGCAGACCTCCGGGACAGGGGGACACCGGGGAGCTGTTTTTT,NA,16,TRBD1,TRBV7-2,TRBJ2-2
CSVLRLDYNEQFF,TGCAGCGTTTTACGACTAGATTACAATGAGCAGTTCTTC,NA,13,NA,TRBV29-1,TRBJ2-1
CASSATGQGEETQYF,TGTGCCAGCAGCGCTACGGGACAGGGCGAGGAGACCCAGTACTTC,NA,15,TRBD1,TRBV7-9,TRBJ2-5
CASSPGQDWYGYTF,TGCGCCAGCAGCCCGGGACAGGACTGGTATGGCTACACCTTC,NA,14,TRBD1,TRBV5-1,TRBJ1-2
CASSYPSGGADGELFF,TGTGCCAGCAGTTACCCCAGCGGGGGGGCAGACGGGGAGCTGTTTTTT,once,16,TRBD2,TRBV6-5,TRBJ2-2
CASSLVQGVYEQYF,TGTGCCAGCAGTTTAGTACAGGGGGTTTACGAGCAGTACTTC,NA,14,TRBD1,TRBV28,TRBJ2-7
CASSLQGFHQPQHF,TGTGCCAGTTCACTACAGGGGTTTCATCAGCCCCAGCATTTT,NA,14,TRBD1,TRBV19,TRBJ1-5
CASSYSGTNYGYTF,TGTGCCAGCAGTTACTCTGGGACAAACTATGGCTACACCTTC,NA,14,NA,TRBV6-5,TRBJ1-2
CASSQEWAGGLYEQYF,TGCGCCAGCAGCCAAGAATGGGCGGGAGGCCTCTACGAGCAGTACTTC,once,16,TRBD2,TRBV4-1,TRBJ2-7
CASSLHDEQYF,TGTGCCAGCAGTTTACATGACGAGCAGTACTTC,NA,11,NA,TRBV28,TRBJ2-7
CASSPPIRSRAQYF,TGTGCCAGCTCACCACCTATACGGAGCCGGGCCCAGTACTTC,NA,14,NA,TRBV18,TRBJ2-5
CASSRTSGAYSYEQYF,TGTGCCAGCTCACGTACTAGCGGGGCATACTCCTACGAGCAGTACTTC,NA,16,TRBD2,TRBV18,TRBJ2-7
CASSYPGTGVNNQPQHF,TGTGCCAGCAGTTACCCTGGGACAGGGGTTAACAATCAGCCCCAGCATTTT,NA,17,TRBD1,TRBV6-2/TRBV6-3,TRBJ1-5
CASSGWPSGEGNEQFF,TGTGCCAGCAGCGGCTGGCCTAGCGGGGAGGGCAATGAGCAGTTCTTC,NA,16,TRBD2,TRBV9,TRBJ2-1
CASSFLSRGNNSPLHF,TGTGCCAGCAGTTTTTTGTCCAGGGGAAATAATTCACCCCTCCACTTT,NA,16,NA,TRBV28,TRBJ1-6
CASAYVSGANVLTF,TGTGCCAGCGCCTATGTATCTGGGGCCAACGTCCTGACTTTC,NA,14,NA,TRBV7-2,TRBJ2-6
CASSVSEQLYGYTF,TGTGCCAGCAGCGTATCGGAACAGCTCTATGGCTACACCTTC,few,14,NA,TRBV9,TRBJ1-2
CASSHQTGKGTDTQYF,TGTGCCAGCAGCCACCAGACAGGAAAGGGCACAGATACGCAGTATTTT,NA,16,NA,TRBV14,TRBJ2-3
CASSTDTGELFF,TGTGCCAGTAGTACGGACACCGGGGAGCTGTTTTTT,NA,12,NA,TRBV19,TRBJ2-2
CASSEAGGNEKLFF,TGTGCCAGCAGTGAGGCAGGGGGGAATGAAAAACTGTTTTTT,NA,14,TRBD1,TRBV11-2,TRBJ1-4
CASSPGQGNQPQHF,TGTGCCAGCTCACCGGGACAGGGTAATCAGCCCCAGCATTTT,NA,14,TRBD1,TRBV18,TRBJ1-5
CASSLGGRVETQYF,TGCGCCAGCAGCTTGGGTGGCAGGGTAGAGACCCAGTACTTC,NA,14,NA,TRBV5-1,TRBJ2-5
CASTPPGMASTDTQYF,TGTGCCAGCACCCCTCCAGGCATGGCTAGCACAGATACGCAGTATTTT,NA,16,NA,TRBV27,TRBJ2-3
CASNGIYEQYF,TGTGCCAGCAACGGGATCTACGAGCAGTACTTC,NA,11,NA,TRBV2,TRBJ2-7
CASSEEGGYVGYTF,TGTGCCAGCAGTGAGGAGGGGGGGTATGTAGGCTACACCTTC,NA,14,NA,TRBV2,TRBJ1-2
CASSLGGAFSNQPQHF,TGTGCCAGCAGTTTGGGGGGGGCGTTTAGCAATCAGCCCCAGCATTTT,NA,16,NA,TRBV28,TRBJ1-5
CAISGGTDEQFF,TGTGCCATCAGTGGGGGGACAGATGAGCAGTTCTTC,NA,12,TRBD1,TRBV10-3,TRBJ2-1
CASSPGQDQYF,TGTGCCAGCAGTCCGGGACAGGACCAGTACTTC,NA,11,TRBD1,TRBV12-3/TRBV12-4,TRBJ2-7
CASSLGGGRNQPQHF,TGTGCCAGCAGCTTGGGAGGGGGACGGAATCAGCCCCAGCATTTT,NA,15,NA,TRBV5-4,TRBJ1-5
CATSREGGSYEQYF,TGTGCCACCAGCAGAGAAGGTGGGAGCTACGAGCAGTACTTC,NA,14,NA,TRBV15,TRBJ2-7
CASSFGGSGEQYF,TGTGCCAGCAGCTTCGGGGGTTCGGGCGAGCAGTACTTC,NA,13,NA,TRBV7-9,TRBJ2-7
CASSLGQGNYGYTF,TGTGCCAGCAGCTTAGGTCAGGGGAACTATGGCTACACCTTC,NA,14,NA,TRBV7-8,TRBJ1-2
CAISERGYLGYTF,TGTGCCATCAGTGAGAGGGGATATCTGGGCTACACCTTC,NA,13,NA,TRBV10-3,TRBJ1-2
CASSVRTGDYNEQFF,TGCGCCAGCAGTGTCAGAACAGGGGACTACAATGAGCAGTTCTTC,NA,15,TRBD1,TRBV5-1,TRBJ2-1
CASSPQTEVEKLFF,TGTGCCAGCAGTCCGCAGACAGAGGTTGAAAAACTGTTTTTT,NA,14,NA,TRBV6-6,TRBJ1-4
CASSQALAGGPWDTQYF,TGTGCCAGCAGCCAAGCTTTAGCGGGAGGGCCTTGGGATACGCAGTATTTT,once,17,TRBD2,TRBV3-1/TRBV3-2,TRBJ2-3
CASSLARGTYTGELFF,TGCGCCAGCAGCTTGGCCCGCGGGACTTACACCGGGGAGCTGTTTTTT,once,16,NA,TRBV5-1,TRBJ2-2
CASSPTGANEKLFF,TGTGCCAGCAGCCCAACAGGGGCTAATGAAAAACTGTTTTTT,NA,14,TRBD1,TRBV6-5,TRBJ1-4
CASSASGITEAFF,TGTGCCAGCAGTGCCTCAGGGATCACTGAAGCTTTCTTT,few,13,NA,TRBV12-3/TRBV12-4,TRBJ1-1
CASSLYLRDSYNEQFF,TGTGCCAGCAGCTTGTATCTGAGGGACAGCTACAATGAGCAGTTCTTC,once,16,TRBD1,TRBV5-6,TRBJ2-1
CASSLLGALIF,TGTGCCAGCAGTCTCCTTGGGGCTTTAATCTTC,NA,11,NA,TRBV28,TRBJ2-1
CASAPTAGTGHQPYGYTF,TGCGCCAGCGCACCTACGGCAGGGACAGGGCATCAGCCCTATGGCTACACCTTC,NA,18,TRBD1,TRBV5-1,TRBJ1-2
CASSRATEAFF,TGTGCCAGCAGTAGAGCCACTGAAGCTTTCTTT,NA,11,NA,TRBV28,TRBJ1-1
CASGGTYYGYTF,TGTGCCAGCGGAGGGACCTACTATGGCTACACCTTC,NA,12,NA,TRBV27,TRBJ1-2
CASSLVMGLGYTF,TGTGCCAGCAGCTTGGTTATGGGCCTGGGCTACACCTTC,NA,13,NA,TRBV5-8,TRBJ1-2
CSASPPRRGSSYNEQFF,TGCAGTGCTAGTCCGCCCCGTAGGGGTAGCAGCTACAATGAGCAGTTCTTC,NA,17,NA,TRBV20-1,TRBJ2-1
CASILAGVGDEQFF,TGTGCCAGCATCCTAGCGGGAGTTGGGGATGAGCAGTTCTTC,NA,14,TRBD2,TRBV2,TRBJ2-1
CASSHGQSGGSGSSYEQYF,TGCGCCAGCAGCCACGGACAGAGCGGTGGCAGCGGGAGCTCCTACGAGCAGTACTTC,NA,19,TRBD2,TRBV5-1,TRBJ2-7
CASSPGLALDEQFF,TGTGCCAGCAGCCCGGGACTAGCATTGGATGAGCAGTTCTTC,NA,14,TRBD2,TRBV9,TRBJ2-1
CSVHREGVEKLFF,TGCAGCGTTCACAGGGAAGGGGTTGAAAAACTGTTTTTT,NA,13,NA,TRBV29-1,TRBJ1-4
CSASSPLNEQFF,TGCAGTGCTAGTAGCCCACTCAATGAGCAGTTCTTC,NA,12,NA,TRBV20-1,TRBJ2-1
CASSRTGGTDQPQHF,TGCGCCAGCAGCCGAACAGGGGGTACGGATCAGCCCCAGCATTTT,NA,15,TRBD1,TRBV5-1,TRBJ1-5
CASSPSGTGYNEQFF,TGTGCCAGCAGCCCTAGCGGGACGGGCTACAATGAGCAGTTCTTC,NA,15,TRBD2,TRBV3-1/TRBV3-2,TRBJ2-1
CASSSWDSNYGYTF,TGTGCCAGCAGTTCCTGGGACAGCAACTATGGCTACACCTTC,NA,14,TRBD1,TRBV27,TRBJ1-2